This record looks at one T cell receptor (beta chain) sequence and its context. The antigen remains unidentified. This sample is part of a study of graft-versus-host responses after intestinal transplantation. Turning to the study itself: Each patient got anti-thymocyte globulin induction, then tacrolimus and steroids for about 3 years. Overall study findings and caveats: High graft-versus-host to host-versus-graft clonal ratios were found in allografts of patients who had graft-donor T cell macrochimerism. Circulating GvH clone levels at their peak were associated with HvG declines (early post-transplant). GvH clones detected in recipient marrow included some appearing first in ileum or blood.

CDR3 size: 14 residues. Germline CDR1 reads MNHEY; CDR2 reads SMNVEV (reference sequence). With V trimmed by 4 bases and J by 2 bases, 5 bases remained unmatched. Sequencing used immunoSEQ multiplex PCR; TCRdb keeps in-frame clones, though not all of them. The sample records just over 15,000 clones, over 75% being singletons. The chain carries TRBV27 and TRBJ2-7, with 7 bases aligning to TRBD1. This TCR derives from a human patient who received an intestinal transplant, so some T cells may come from the graft donor. This specimen consisted of bone marrow, obtained around 120 days after intestinal transplantation. CDR3: CASSYSGTAYEQYF. CDR3 in DNA: TGTGCCAGCAGTTACTCTGGGACAGCCTACGAGCAGTACTTC.